This T cell receptor (beta chain) comes out of a study of cytomegalovirus exposure and HLA in healthy donors. PCR involved 60 Vbeta and 13 Jbeta primers. Method: immunoSEQ multiplex PCR; TCRdb's copy keeps in-frame clones and lacks some. The table includes around 58,000 clones, around 77% detected once. This CDR3 spans 11 amino acids. Looked up from germline, CDR1 is PRHDT and CDR2 is FYEKMQ (reference sequence). The V gene lost 0 bases and the J gene lost 5 bases, with 2 bases spanning the gap. The chain joins TRBV13 to TRBJ2-7; D is ambiguous. The TCR was taken from a male donor in good health and CMV-seropositive. The sample consisted of PBMCs. CDR3 sequence reads: CASSLGNEQYF. The CDR3 DNA is TGTGCCAGCAGCTTAGGCAACGAGCAGTACTTC.